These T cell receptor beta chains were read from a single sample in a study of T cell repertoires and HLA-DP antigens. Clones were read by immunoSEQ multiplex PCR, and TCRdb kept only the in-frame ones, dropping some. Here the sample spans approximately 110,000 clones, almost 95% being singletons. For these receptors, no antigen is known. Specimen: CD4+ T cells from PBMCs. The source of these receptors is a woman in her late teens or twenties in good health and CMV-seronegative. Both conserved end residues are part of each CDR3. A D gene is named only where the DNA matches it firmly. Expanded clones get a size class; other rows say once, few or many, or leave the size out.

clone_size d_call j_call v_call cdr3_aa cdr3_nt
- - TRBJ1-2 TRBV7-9 CASSLVGRTYGYTF TGTGCCAGCAGCTTAGTGGGGAGGACCTATGGCTACACCTTC
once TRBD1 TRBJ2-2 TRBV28 CASRTGQVRNTGELFF TGTGCCAGCAGGACTGGACAGGTCAGGAACACCGGGGAGCTGTTTTTT
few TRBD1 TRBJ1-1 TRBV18 CASFQGAGTEAFF TGTGCCAGCTTCCAGGGGGCTGGTACTGAAGCTTTCTTT
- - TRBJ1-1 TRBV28 CASSYLDGVRTEAFF TGTGCCAGCAGTTATCTGGACGGCGTACGGACTGAAGCTTTCTTT
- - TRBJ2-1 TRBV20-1 CSTIGVNEQFF TGCAGTACGATAGGGGTAAATGAGCAGTTCTTC
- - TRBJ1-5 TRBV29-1 CSVAEPGNSNQPQHF TGCAGCGTGGCCGAGCCGGGAAATAGCAATCAGCCCCAGCATTTT
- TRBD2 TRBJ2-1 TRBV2 CASKNGGTSGRNEQFF TGTGCCAGCAAAAACGGGGGGACTAGCGGGAGGAATGAGCAGTTCTTC
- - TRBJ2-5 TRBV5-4 CASSPTGAGETQYF TGTGCCAGCAGCCCGACGGGGGCTGGAGAGACCCAGTACTTC
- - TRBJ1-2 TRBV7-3 CASSLGSGTVSNYGYTF TGTGCCAGCAGCTTAGGTTCTGGGACCGTCTCTAACTATGGCTACACCTTC
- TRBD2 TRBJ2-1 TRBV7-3 CASSLLAGAYNEQFF TGTGCCAGCAGCCTCCTAGCGGGGGCCTACAATGAGCAGTTCTTC
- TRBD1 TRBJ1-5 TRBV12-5 CASLRTGVNQPQHF TGTGCTAGTCTTAGGACAGGGGTCAATCAGCCCCAGCATTTT
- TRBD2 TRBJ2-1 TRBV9 CASSVSGDSYNEQFF TGTGCCAGCAGCGTTAGCGGGGACTCCTACAATGAGCAGTTCTTC